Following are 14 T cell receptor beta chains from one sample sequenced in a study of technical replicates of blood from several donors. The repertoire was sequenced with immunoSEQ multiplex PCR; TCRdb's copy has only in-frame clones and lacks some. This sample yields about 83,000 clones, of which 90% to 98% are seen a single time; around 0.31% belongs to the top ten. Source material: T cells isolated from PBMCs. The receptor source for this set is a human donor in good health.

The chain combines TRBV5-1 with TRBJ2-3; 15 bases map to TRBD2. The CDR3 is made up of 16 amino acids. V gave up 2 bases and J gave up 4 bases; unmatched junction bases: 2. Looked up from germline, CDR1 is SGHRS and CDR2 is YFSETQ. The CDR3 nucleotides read TGCGCCAGCAGCTTCGGACTAGCGGGAGGGCCAGATACGCAGTATTTT. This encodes CASSFGLAGGPDTQYF. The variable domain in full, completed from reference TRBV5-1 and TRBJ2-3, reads KAGVTQTPRYLIKTRGQQVTLSCSPISGHRSVSWYQQTPGQGLQFLFEYFSETQRNKGNFPGRFSGRQFSNSRSEMNVSTLELGDSALYLCASSFGLAGGPDTQYFGPGTRLTVL.

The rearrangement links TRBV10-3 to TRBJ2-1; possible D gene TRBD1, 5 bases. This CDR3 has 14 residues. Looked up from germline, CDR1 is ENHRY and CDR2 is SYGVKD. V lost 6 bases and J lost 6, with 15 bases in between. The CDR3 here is CAIRKGAAGNEQFF. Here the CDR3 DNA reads TGTGCCATCAGGAAAGGGGCAGCAGGCAATGAGCAGTTCTTC.

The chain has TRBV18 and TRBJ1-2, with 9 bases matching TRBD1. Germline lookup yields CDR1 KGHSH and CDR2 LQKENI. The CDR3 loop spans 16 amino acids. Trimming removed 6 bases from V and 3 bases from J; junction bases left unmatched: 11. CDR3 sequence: CASSPDPQGADYGYTF. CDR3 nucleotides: TGTGCCAGCTCCCCAGACCCACAGGGGGCGGACTATGGCTACACCTTC.

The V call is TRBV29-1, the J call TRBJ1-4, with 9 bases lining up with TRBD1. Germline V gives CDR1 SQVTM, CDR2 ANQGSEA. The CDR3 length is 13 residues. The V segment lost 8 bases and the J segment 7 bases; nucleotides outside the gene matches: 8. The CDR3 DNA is TGCAGCATTTCCGGGACAGGGAGTGAAAAACTGTTTTTT. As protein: CSISGTGSEKLFF.

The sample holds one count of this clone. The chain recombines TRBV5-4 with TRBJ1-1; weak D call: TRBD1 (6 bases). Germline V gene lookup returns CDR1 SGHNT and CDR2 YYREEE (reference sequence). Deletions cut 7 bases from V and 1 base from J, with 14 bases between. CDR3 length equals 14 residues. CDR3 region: CASQRLQGNTEAFF. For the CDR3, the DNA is TGTGCCAGCCAGAGACTACAGGGGAACACTGAAGCTTTCTTT. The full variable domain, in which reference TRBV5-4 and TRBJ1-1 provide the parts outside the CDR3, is ETGVTQSPTHLIKTRGQQVTLRCSSQSGHNTVSWYQQALGQGPQFIFQYYREEENGRGNFPPRFSGLQFPNYSSELNVNALELDDSALYLCASQRLQGNTEAFFGQGTRLTVV.

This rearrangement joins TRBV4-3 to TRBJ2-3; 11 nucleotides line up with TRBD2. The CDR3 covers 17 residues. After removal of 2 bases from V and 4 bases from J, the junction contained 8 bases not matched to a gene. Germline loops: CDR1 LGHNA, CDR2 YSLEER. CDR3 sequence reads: CASSQSQLAGDPDTQYF. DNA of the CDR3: TGCGCCAGCAGCCAATCCCAACTAGCGGGAGACCCAGATACGCAGTATTTT.

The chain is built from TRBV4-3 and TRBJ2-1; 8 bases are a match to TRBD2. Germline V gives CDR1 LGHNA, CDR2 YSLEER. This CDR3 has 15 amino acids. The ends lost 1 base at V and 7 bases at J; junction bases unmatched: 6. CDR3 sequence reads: CASSQGSGSKNEQFF. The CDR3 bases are TGCGCCAGCAGCCAAGGAAGCGGGAGCAAGAATGAGCAGTTCTTC.

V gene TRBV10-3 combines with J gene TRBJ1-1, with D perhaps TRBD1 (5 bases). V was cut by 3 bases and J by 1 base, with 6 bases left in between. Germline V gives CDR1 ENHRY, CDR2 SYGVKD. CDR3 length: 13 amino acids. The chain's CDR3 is CAISDRENTEAFF. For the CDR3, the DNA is TGTGCCATCAGTGACAGGGAGAACACTGAAGCTTTCTTT.

The CDR3 DNA reads as TGTGCCAGCAGCGTAGGCTTTTCGGACAGGTACTATGGCTACACCTTC. It is translated as CASSVGFSDRYYGYTF. The gene calls are TRBV9 and TRBJ1-2, with 7 bases aligning to TRBD1. The CDR3 is 16 residues long. CDR1 is SGDLS, CDR2 YYNGEE, per germline. Trimming took 0 bases from V and 3 from J; bases not matched to a gene: 8.

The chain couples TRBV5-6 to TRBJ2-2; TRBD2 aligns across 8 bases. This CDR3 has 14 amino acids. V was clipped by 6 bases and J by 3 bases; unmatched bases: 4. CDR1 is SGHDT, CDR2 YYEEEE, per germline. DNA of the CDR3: TGTGCCAGCACAACGGGAGGGGACACCGGGGAGCTGTTTTTT. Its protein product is CASTTGGDTGELFF.

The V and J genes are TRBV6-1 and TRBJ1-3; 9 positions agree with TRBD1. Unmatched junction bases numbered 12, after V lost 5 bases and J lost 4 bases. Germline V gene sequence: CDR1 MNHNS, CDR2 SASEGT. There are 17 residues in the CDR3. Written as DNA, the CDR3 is TGTGCCAGCAGTCAAGTCCGGGACAGGGTTACGGGAAACACCATATATTTT. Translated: CASSQVRDRVTGNTIYF.

CDR3 nucleotides: TGTGCCAGCAGCATGGCGGGACATCCTAACACTGAAGCTTTCTTT. It is translated as CASSMAGHPNTEAFF. This chain links TRBV5-6 with TRBJ1-1; weak D call: TRBD1 (6 bases). V was clipped by 4 bases and J by 2 bases, with 15 bases between them. Germline V gene data show CDR1 as SGHDT and CDR2 as YYEEEE. The CDR3 sequence is 15 residues long.

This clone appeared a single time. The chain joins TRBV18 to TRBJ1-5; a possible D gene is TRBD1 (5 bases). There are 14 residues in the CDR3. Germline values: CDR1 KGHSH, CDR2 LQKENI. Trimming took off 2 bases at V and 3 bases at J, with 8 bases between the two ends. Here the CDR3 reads CASSPLGDNQPQHF. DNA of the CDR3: TGTGCCAGCTCACCATTAGGGGACAATCAGCCCCAGCATTTT.

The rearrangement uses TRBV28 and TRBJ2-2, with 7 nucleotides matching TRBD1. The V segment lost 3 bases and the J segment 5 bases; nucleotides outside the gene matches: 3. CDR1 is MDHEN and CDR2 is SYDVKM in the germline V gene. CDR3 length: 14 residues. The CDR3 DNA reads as TGTGCCAGCAGTTTGACAGGGAATACCGGGGAGCTGTTTTTT. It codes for CASSLTGNTGELFF. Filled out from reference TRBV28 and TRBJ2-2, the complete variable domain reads DVKVTQSSRYLVKRTGEKVFLECVQDMDHENMFWYRQDPGLGLRLIYFSYDVKMKEKGDIPEGYSVSREKKERFSLILESASTNQTSMYLCASSLTGNTGELFFGEGSRLTVL.